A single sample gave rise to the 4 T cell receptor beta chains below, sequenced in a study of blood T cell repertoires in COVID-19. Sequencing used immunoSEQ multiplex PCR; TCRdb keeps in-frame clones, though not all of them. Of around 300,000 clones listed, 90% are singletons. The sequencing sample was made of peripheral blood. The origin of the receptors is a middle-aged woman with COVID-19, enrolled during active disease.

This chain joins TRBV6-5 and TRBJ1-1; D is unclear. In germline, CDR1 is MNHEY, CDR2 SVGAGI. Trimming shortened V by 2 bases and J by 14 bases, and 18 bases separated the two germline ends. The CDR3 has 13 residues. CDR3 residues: CASSYATAPSKFF. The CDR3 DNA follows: TGTGCCAGCAGTTACGCGACTGCCCCCTCTAAATTCTTT.

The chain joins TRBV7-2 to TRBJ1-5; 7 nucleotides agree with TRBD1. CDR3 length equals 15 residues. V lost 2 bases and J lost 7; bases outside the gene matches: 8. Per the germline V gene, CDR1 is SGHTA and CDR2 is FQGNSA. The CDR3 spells CASSLYAGGGQPQHF. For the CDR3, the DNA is TGTGCCAGCAGCTTATACGCGGGAGGGGGCCAGCCCCAGCATTTT.

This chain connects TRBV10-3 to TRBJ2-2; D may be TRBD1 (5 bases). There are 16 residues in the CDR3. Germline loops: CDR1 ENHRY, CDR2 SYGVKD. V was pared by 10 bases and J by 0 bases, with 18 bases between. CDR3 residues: CATQPSGRSNTGELFF. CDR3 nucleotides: TGTGCCACCCAACCCTCAGGGCGATCGAACACCGGGGAGCTGTTTTTT.

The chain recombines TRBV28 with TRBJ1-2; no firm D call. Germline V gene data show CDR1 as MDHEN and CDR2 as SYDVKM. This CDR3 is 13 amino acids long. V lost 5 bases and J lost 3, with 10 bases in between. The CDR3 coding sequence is TGTGCCAGCAGTCAGCGCCCTGACTATGGCTACACCTTC. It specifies CASSQRPDYGYTF.